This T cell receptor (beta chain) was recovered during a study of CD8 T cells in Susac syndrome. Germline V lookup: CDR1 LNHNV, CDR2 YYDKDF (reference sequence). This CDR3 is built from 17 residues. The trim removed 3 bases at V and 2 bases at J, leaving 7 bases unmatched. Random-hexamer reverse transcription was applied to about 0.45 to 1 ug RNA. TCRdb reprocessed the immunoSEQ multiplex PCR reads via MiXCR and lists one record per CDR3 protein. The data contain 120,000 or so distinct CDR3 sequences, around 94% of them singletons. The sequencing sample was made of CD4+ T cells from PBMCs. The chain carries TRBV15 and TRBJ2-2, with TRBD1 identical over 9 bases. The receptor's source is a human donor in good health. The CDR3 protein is CATSRPPGQGNTGELFF. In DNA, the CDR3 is TGTGCCACCAGCAGGCCCCCGGGACAGGGAAACACCGGGGAGCTGTTTTTT.